The rows below give T cell receptor beta chains drawn from one sample of a study of blood T cell repertoires in COVID-19. Generated by immunoSEQ multiplex PCR, the TCRdb table keeps only in-frame clones and is missing some. The repertoire consists of more than 200,000 clones, with around 87% occurring once and the leading ten covering about 1.5%. Sequenced material: PBMCs or T cells enriched from blood (not recorded which). These receptors were obtained from a woman aged 50 to 65 who had recovered from COVID-19. Both conserved end residues are part of each CDR3. D genes are given only for firm matches. Expanded clones are given a class, and other clones once, few, many or no size at all.

v_call	d_call	j_call	clone_size	cdr3_nt	cdr3_aa
TRBV27	NA	TRBJ1-2	NA	TGTGCCAGCAGTCCTAGCATTATCCATGGCTACACCTTC	CASSPSIIHGYTF
TRBV18	TRBD2	TRBJ2-3	NA	TGTGCCAGCTCCACTGCGCTGAGCGGGAGTGGCACAGATACGCAGTATTTT	CASSTALSGSGTDTQYF
TRBV4-2	TRBD1	TRBJ1-1	NA	TGTGCCAGCAGCCAGGACAGGGGCCACACTGAAGCTTTCTTT	CASSQDRGHTEAFF
TRBV19	TRBD1	TRBJ1-1	NA	TGTGCCAGTAGTATAGAAGAGGGGGCGACCACTGAAGCTTTCTTT	CASSIEEGATTEAFF
TRBV20-1	TRBD1	TRBJ2-7	NA	TGCAGTGCTAGTCTACAGGGGTCCTACGAGCAGTACTTC	CSASLQGSYEQYF
TRBV7-9	NA	TRBJ2-7	NA	TGTGCCAGCAGCTTCCGGGAGAACTACTACGAGCAGTACTTC	CASSFRENYYEQYF
TRBV5-4	NA	TRBJ2-7	NA	TGTGCCAGCAGCTTGCACGGCGGGTTCTCCTACGAGCAGTACTTC	CASSLHGGFSYEQYF
TRBV7-2	TRBD1	TRBJ1-6	NA	TGTGCCAGCAGCTTAGTGGGACAGGGGCAGGTTTCACCCCTCCACTTT	CASSLVGQGQVSPLHF
TRBV27	NA	TRBJ2-7	NA	TGTGCCAGCAGTTTACGCAGGGGCTCCTACGAGCAGTACTTC	CASSLRRGSYEQYF
TRBV19	TRBD1	TRBJ1-6	NA	TGTGCCACCCGACAGGGGAATTCACCCCTCCACTTT	CATRQGNSPLHF
TRBV4-2	TRBD2	TRBJ2-7	few	TGTGCCAGCAGCCAAGTCGGGAGGCAATACGAGCAGTACTTC	CASSQVGRQYEQYF
TRBV11-2	TRBD2	TRBJ2-1	NA	TGTGCCAGCGGCGGACTAGCGGGGAATGAGCAGTTCTTC	CASGGLAGNEQFF
TRBV7-2	NA	TRBJ2-2	few	TGTGCCAGCAGCTTAGGTCGCAGGCAGAACACCGGGGAGCTGTTTTTT	CASSLGRRQNTGELFF